Listed here are 14 T cell receptor beta chains from one sample, sequenced in a study of blood T cell repertoires in COVID-19. Sequenced by immunoSEQ multiplex PCR; TCRdb stores in-frame clones only, minus some. The sample yields about 12,000 clones, approximately 70% seen once. Source material: peripheral blood. Receptors originate from a human donor in a cohort sampled during active COVID-19.

The chain carries TRBV2 and TRBJ1-1; TRBD1 matches at 8 bases. The CDR3 has 13 residues. J gave up 9 bases and V 10 bases, and 13 bases lay outside the gene matches. Germline lookup yields CDR1 SNHLY and CDR2 FYNNEI. The DNA of the CDR3 is TGTGCCACCCACGGGACAGGCCAACCTAAAGCTTTCTTT. It specifies CATHGTGQPKAFF.

The chain has TRBV5-6 and TRBJ1-2, with 8 bases aligning to TRBD1. J lost 7 bases, V lost 4 bases, and 9 bases had no gene match. The CDR3 is 14 residues long. CDR1 and CDR2 from the germline V gene are SGHDT and YYEEEE. The CDR3 sequence is CASSRPQGAVGYTF. DNA of the CDR3: TGTGCCAGCAGCAGGCCTCAGGGGGCTGTTGGCTACACCTTC.

The chain uses TRBV5-1 and TRBJ1-2, with a tentative D call TRBD1 (6 bases). Germline V gene sequence: CDR1 SGHRS, CDR2 YFSETQ. There are 14 residues in the CDR3. V lost 5 bases and J lost 0, with 11 bases in between. The CDR3 sequence: CASSGGGPNYGYTF. Here the CDR3 DNA reads TGCGCCAGCAGTGGCGGGGGGCCTAACTATGGCTACACCTTC.

The chain uses TRBV3-1 (or the pseudogene TRBV3-2) and TRBJ1-1, with a possible D match to TRBD1 (5 bases). The CDR3 has 15 amino acids. The V gene's germline CDR1 is LGHDT and CDR2 YNNKEL (reference sequence). Trimming took off 0 bases at V and 4 bases at J, with 12 bases between the two ends. The CDR3 loop is CASSQDRGGSTEAFF. In DNA, the CDR3 is TGTGCCAGCAGCCAAGATAGGGGTGGTAGCACTGAAGCTTTCTTT.

CDR3 protein: CASSSGQGLAKNIQYF. The CDR3 coding sequence is TGTGCCAGCTCATCGGGACAGGGATTAGCCAAAAACATTCAGTACTTC. J is TRBJ2-4 and V is TRBV18; 9 nucleotides align to TRBD1. The V and J ends lost 5 bases and 0 bases, in that order; junction bases with no gene match: 5. This CDR3 spans 16 amino acids. The germline CDR1 and CDR2 sequences are KGHSH and LQKENI.

V is TRBV3-1 (or the pseudogene TRBV3-2) and J is TRBJ2-5, with 12 bases that match TRBD2. The V gene's germline CDR1 is LGHDT and CDR2 YNNKEL (reference sequence). V lost 3 bases, J lost 5 bases, and 7 bases stayed unmatched. This CDR3 spans 16 amino acids. The CDR3 sequence: CASSHPRLAGDETQYF. CDR3 coding DNA: TGTGCCAGCAGCCACCCACGACTAGCGGGAGACGAGACCCAGTACTTC.

The genes are TRBV6-1 and TRBJ1-1; 9 nucleotides line up with TRBD1. From germline, CDR1 is MNHNS and CDR2 SASEGT. The CDR3 spans 16 residues. The V and J ends lost 0 bases and 5 bases, in that order; junction bases with no gene match: 7. CDR3: CASSEAKGQGKTEAFF. The CDR3 DNA follows: TGTGCCAGCAGTGAAGCAAAAGGACAGGGGAAGACTGAAGCTTTCTTT.

This rearrangement joins TRBV25-1 to TRBJ1-2; D gene unclear. V was pared by 5 bases and J by 4 bases, with 14 bases between. The CDR3 extends over 14 amino acids. Germline V gene data show CDR1 as MGHDK and CDR2 as SYGVNS. The CDR3 nucleotides are TGTGCCAGCAGTACCCGAGGGAGCCTCTATGGCTACACCTTC. Protein product: CASSTRGSLYGYTF.

The chain combines TRBV24-1 with TRBJ2-1; the match to TRBD1 covers 7 bases. The junction had 17 bases not matched to a gene; V was cut back by 5 bases and J by 8 bases. The CDR3 extends over 17 amino acids. Germline values: CDR1 KGHDR, CDR2 SFDVKD. The DNA for the CDR3 is TGTGCCACCAGTGGAGCGATTCCGGGACAGCCGAATTATGAGCAGTTCTTC. Its protein is CATSGAIPGQPNYEQFF.

The V and J genes are TRBV18 and TRBJ2-5; D may be TRBD1 (5 bases). The V gene lost 6 bases and the J gene lost 1 base, with 9 bases spanning the gap. Germline assignment: CDR1 KGHSH and CDR2 LQKENI. CDR3 length equals 13 residues. CDR3 residues: CASSGGAQETQYF. DNA of the CDR3: TGTGCCAGCTCTGGTGGGGCCCAAGAGACCCAGTACTTC.

The CDR3, as DNA: TGCGCCAGCAGCTGGGGGGGGCTGGAGACAGATACGCAGTATTTT. Translation gives CASSWGGLETDTQYF. The V call is TRBV5-1, the J call TRBJ2-3, with D possibly matching TRBD2 (7 bases). The CDR3 sequence is 15 residues long. Germline CDR1 SGHRS, CDR2 YFSETQ. V was trimmed by 3 bases and J by 3 bases, leaving 14 bases between them.

The chain couples TRBV12-3 or TRBV12-4 to TRBJ2-7, with TRBD1 matching over 10 bases. The CDR3 runs 13 residues. With 6 bases clipped from V and 6 bases from J, the junction kept 5 bases outside the gene matches. The CDR3 DNA reads TGTGCCAGCAGACGACAGGGGGCTTCCGAGCAGTACTTC. Translated, it gives CASRRQGASEQYF.

The rearrangement joins TRBV11-3 to TRBJ2-7; TRBD1 is a possible D gene (6 bases). The length of the CDR3 is 13 residues. Trimming cost V 6 bases and J 7 bases, with 16 bases left between them. Looked up from germline, CDR1 is SGHNT and CDR2 is YENEEA. CDR3: CASSLDSLGEQYF. The CDR3 DNA follows: TGTGCCAGCAGTTTGGACAGCCTGGGAGAGCAGTACTTC.

This chain joins TRBV5-1 and TRBJ2-7, with a possible D match to TRBD1 (6 bases). The germline gives CDR1 SGHRS, CDR2 YFSETQ. Trimming removed 1 base at V and 4 bases at J, with 9 bases between. CDR3 length equals 13 residues. CDR3 in amino acids: CASSLTGLYEQYF. The CDR3 DNA reads TGCGCCAGCAGCTTGACAGGGTTGTACGAGCAGTACTTC.